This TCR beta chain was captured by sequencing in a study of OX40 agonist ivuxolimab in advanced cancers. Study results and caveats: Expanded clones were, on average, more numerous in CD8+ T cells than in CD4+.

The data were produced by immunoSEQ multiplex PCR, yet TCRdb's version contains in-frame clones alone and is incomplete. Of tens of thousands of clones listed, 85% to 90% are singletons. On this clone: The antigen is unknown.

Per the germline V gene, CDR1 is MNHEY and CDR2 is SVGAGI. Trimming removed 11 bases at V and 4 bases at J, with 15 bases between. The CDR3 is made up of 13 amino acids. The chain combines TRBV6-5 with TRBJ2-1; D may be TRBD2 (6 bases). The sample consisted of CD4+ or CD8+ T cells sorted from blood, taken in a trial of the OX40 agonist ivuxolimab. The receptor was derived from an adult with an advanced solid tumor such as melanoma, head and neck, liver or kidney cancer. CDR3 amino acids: CASRRDGYNEQFF. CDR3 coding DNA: TGTGCCTCCAGGCGGGACGGATACAATGAGCAGTTCTTC.